Presented here are 20 T cell receptor beta chains from one specimen sequenced in a study of cytomegalovirus exposure and HLA in healthy donors. PCR primers comprised 60 Vbeta and 13 Jbeta primers. The protocol was immunoSEQ multiplex PCR, while the TCRdb copy is restricted to in-frame clones and leaves out a portion. The sample carries 150,000 or so clones, approximately 77% recorded once. What was sequenced was PBMCs. Source of these receptors: a man aged 45 to 65 in good health and CMV-seropositive.

This chain connects TRBV19 to TRBJ2-7; 7 bases agree with TRBD2. The germline V gene encodes CDR1 LNHDA and CDR2 SQIVND (reference sequence). This CDR3 comprises 13 residues. Unmatched junction bases numbered 5, after V lost 9 bases and J lost 0 bases. The CDR3 bases are TGTGCCAGAGCGGGGTCTAGCTCCTACGAGCAGTACTTC. Amino acid sequence: CARAGSSSYEQYF.

The gene calls are TRBV18 and TRBJ1-1, with TRBD1 identical over 9 bases. Trimming removed 0 bases from V and 0 bases from J; junction bases left unmatched: 8. The CDR3 is made up of 18 amino acids. The V gene's germline CDR1 is KGHSH and CDR2 LQKENI. CDR3 residues: CASSPPMGTGRMNTEAFF. The CDR3 nucleotides read TGTGCCAGCTCACCACCGATGGGGACAGGGAGGATGAACACTGAAGCTTTCTTT.

With regard to this clone: The same CDR3 is also encoded by other DNA sequences in this sample. The V and J genes are TRBV5-1 and TRBJ1-1; D may be TRBD1 (5 bases). This CDR3 comprises 14 residues. The germline V gene has CDR1 SGHRS and CDR2 YFSETQ. Trimming shortened V by 6 bases and J by 6 bases, and 18 bases separated the two germline ends. As DNA, the CDR3 is TGCGCCAGCAAATTGCCAGGACAACAATCTGAAGCTTTCTTT. Encoded protein: CASKLPGQQSEAFF.

The chain is built from TRBV7-9 and TRBJ2-2, with D unclear. CDR1 is SEHNR, CDR2 FQNEAQ, per germline (reference sequence). The CDR3 sequence is 13 residues long. The V end was cut by 5 bases, the J end by 5 bases, with 9 bases between. Here the CDR3 DNA reads TGTGCCAGCAGCCCGAGGCCAACCGGGGAGCTGTTTTTT. Its protein is CASSPRPTGELFF.

The chain joins TRBV19 to TRBJ1-6, with 9 bases lining up with TRBD1. Germline V lookup: CDR1 LNHDA, CDR2 SQIVND (reference sequence). This CDR3 contains 15 residues. V lost 4 bases to trimming and J lost 10 bases; unmatched junction nucleotides: 8. In DNA form, the CDR3 reads TGTGCCAGTAGTAGCGAGACAGGGGGAAGCTCACCCCTCCACTTT. Translating it yields CASSSETGGSSPLHF.

The gene calls are TRBV19 and TRBJ1-6; 9 bases are a match to TRBD1. The V segment lost 6 bases and the J segment 6 bases; nucleotides outside the gene matches: 3. The CDR3 loop spans 14 amino acids. Germline-derived CDR1 and CDR2 are LNHDA and SQIVND (reference sequence). The CDR3 here is CASSRDRANSPLHF. For the CDR3, the DNA is TGTGCCAGTAGCCGGGACAGGGCTAATTCACCCCTCCACTTT.

This clone was recorded once. The rearrangement uses TRBV5-6 and TRBJ2-1, with 9 positions matching TRBD2. The ends lost 0 bases at V and 10 bases at J; junction bases unmatched: 8. The germline gives CDR1 SGHDT, CDR2 YYEEEE. The CDR3 spans 15 residues. DNA for the CDR3: TGTGCCAGCAGCTTGGTTGGCGGGGGGGCGGCGGAGCAGTTCTTC. Translated: CASSLVGGGAAEQFF.

The chain recombines TRBV19 with TRBJ2-2; 7 nucleotides line up with TRBD1. Trimming at V came to 5 bases and at J to 2 bases, leaving 8 bases not matched to a gene. This CDR3 is 16 amino acids long. CDR1 is LNHDA, CDR2 SQIVND, per germline (reference sequence). The CDR3 DNA follows: TGTGCCAGTAGTGCACTCCGGGACAGCAACACCGGGGAGCTGTTTTTT. It is translated as CASSALRDSNTGELFF.

This sequence joins TRBV7-8 and TRBJ2-5; TRBD2 might be the D (6 bases). Trimming cost V 6 bases and J 1 base, with 12 bases left between them. Germline V gene sequence: CDR1 SGHVS, CDR2 FQNEAQ. The CDR3 runs to 14 residues. In nucleotides, the CDR3 is TGTGCCAGCAGTTCCCGGGACTCCCAAGAGACCCAGTACTTC. It codes for CASSSRDSQETQYF.

The V call is TRBV14, the J call TRBJ2-5; 9 bases are a match to TRBD2. V gave up 1 base and J gave up 5 bases; unmatched junction bases: 8. Germline loops: CDR1 SGHDN, CDR2 FVKESK. This CDR3 comprises 16 residues. The CDR3, as DNA: TGTGCCAGCAGCCAAGTAGGGGGACTAGCCGGCGAGACCCAGTACTTC. It is translated as CASSQVGGLAGETQYF.

The chain couples TRBV9 to TRBJ1-2, with 7 nucleotides matching TRBD1. Looked up from germline, CDR1 is SGDLS and CDR2 is YYNGEE. The CDR3 covers 13 residues. The V segment lost 3 bases and the J segment 3 bases; nucleotides outside the gene matches: 2. CDR3 sequence: CASSARGDYGYTF. In DNA, the CDR3 is TGTGCCAGCAGCGCCAGGGGGGACTATGGCTACACCTTC.

A single count supports this clone. The gene calls are TRBV7-6 and TRBJ2-7; 10 nucleotides align to TRBD2. This CDR3 region has 14 residues. V lost 5 bases, J lost 3 bases, and 4 bases stayed unmatched. Germline CDR1 is SGHVS and CDR2 is FNYEAQ. The CDR3 loop reads CASSKLAGNYEQYF. The CDR3 region has the DNA TGTGCCAGCAGCAAACTAGCGGGGAACTACGAGCAGTACTTC.

The sample holds one count of this clone. The chain carries TRBV2 and TRBJ2-7, with D tentatively TRBD2 (5 bases). The germline gives CDR1 SNHLY, CDR2 FYNNEI. V gave up 5 bases and J gave up 4 bases, with 12 bases separating them. The length of the CDR3 is 13 residues. Here the CDR3 DNA reads TGTGCCAGCAGTTCCCAGACTAAGTACGAGCAGTACTTC. Its protein product is CASSSQTKYEQYF.

This chain connects TRBV25-1 to TRBJ2-1; TRBD2 aligns across 7 bases. This CDR3 is 16 amino acids long. Germline loops: CDR1 MGHDK, CDR2 SYGVNS. V gave up 5 bases and J gave up 2 bases; unmatched junction bases: 9. The CDR3 DNA reads as TGTGCCAGCAGTAAGTTGGCCAGCGGGGCCTACAATGAGCAGTTCTTC. Its translation: CASSKLASGAYNEQFF. Full variable domain (rest looked up from reference TRBV25-1 and TRBJ2-1): EADIYQTPRYLVIGTGKKITLECSQTMGHDKMYWYQQDPGMELHLIHYSYGVNSTEKGDLSSESTVSRIRTEHFPLTLESARPSHTSQYLCASSKLASGAYNEQFFGPGTRLTVL.

V is TRBV27 and J is TRBJ2-1; no firm D call. This CDR3 has 13 amino acids. Trimming stripped 7 bases from V and 3 bases from J, with 10 bases between. The germline V gene has CDR1 MNHEY and CDR2 SMNVEV (reference sequence). The CDR3, as DNA: TGTGCCAGCAAGATAGACATCTACAATGAGCAGTTCTTC. Its protein is CASKIDIYNEQFF.

V is TRBV7-6 and J is TRBJ1-6, with TRBD1 as a possible D gene (6 bases). Trimming left V 1 base short and J 7 bases short, with 11 bases between. The CDR3 is made up of 15 amino acids. CDR1 is SGHVS, CDR2 FNYEAQ, per germline. The CDR3 nucleotides read TGTGCCAGCAGCTTAGAACAGGGCACAAATTCACCCCTCCACTTT. Amino acids: CASSLEQGTNSPLHF.

This clone was seen just once. The chain carries TRBV27 and TRBJ2-5, with a weak D call TRBD1 (6 bases). From germline, CDR1 is MNHEY and CDR2 SMNVEV (reference sequence). The CDR3 runs 14 residues. The V and J ends lost 2 bases and 4 bases respectively, with 11 bases between them. Written as DNA, the CDR3 is TGTGCCAGCAGTTTAATTAGGGGGACAGAGACCCAGTACTTC. Encoded protein: CASSLIRGTETQYF.

The chain employs TRBV4-2 and TRBJ2-5; possibly TRBD1 for D (5 bases). Trimming stripped 1 base from V and 5 bases from J, with 14 bases between. The germline V gene encodes CDR1 LGHNA and CDR2 YNFKEQ. The CDR3 extends over 15 amino acids. The DNA of the CDR3 is TGTGCCAGCAGCCAAGGAGGCAGGGCGACCGAGACCCAGTACTTC. Its protein is CASSQGGRATETQYF.

A word on this clone: Other DNA sequences within the sample encode an identical CDR3. This chain joins TRBV5-1 and TRBJ2-5; D not resolved. This CDR3 has 12 residues. CDR1 and CDR2 (germline): SGHRS, YFSETQ. V was cut by 0 bases and J by 4 bases, with 4 bases left in between. In nucleotides, the CDR3 is TGCGCCAGCAGCTTGGCCGTAGAGACCCAGTACTTC. This gives the protein CASSLAVETQYF. The whole variable domain, remainder taken from reference TRBV5-1 and TRBJ2-5, is KAGVTQTPRYLIKTRGQQVTLSCSPISGHRSVSWYQQTPGQGLQFLFEYFSETQRNKGNFPGRFSGRQFSNSRSEMNVSTLELGDSALYLCASSLAVETQYFGPGTRLLVL.

The V call is TRBV5-1, the J call TRBJ2-3, with 9 bases identical to TRBD2. CDR3 length: 15 residues. The germline CDR1 and CDR2 sequences are SGHRS and YFSETQ. V lost 6 bases to trimming and J lost 5 bases; unmatched junction nucleotides: 10. CDR3 DNA sequence: TGCGCCAGCACGGCGGGGGGGGCCCTCCAAGATACGCAGTATTTT. As protein: CASTAGGALQDTQYF.